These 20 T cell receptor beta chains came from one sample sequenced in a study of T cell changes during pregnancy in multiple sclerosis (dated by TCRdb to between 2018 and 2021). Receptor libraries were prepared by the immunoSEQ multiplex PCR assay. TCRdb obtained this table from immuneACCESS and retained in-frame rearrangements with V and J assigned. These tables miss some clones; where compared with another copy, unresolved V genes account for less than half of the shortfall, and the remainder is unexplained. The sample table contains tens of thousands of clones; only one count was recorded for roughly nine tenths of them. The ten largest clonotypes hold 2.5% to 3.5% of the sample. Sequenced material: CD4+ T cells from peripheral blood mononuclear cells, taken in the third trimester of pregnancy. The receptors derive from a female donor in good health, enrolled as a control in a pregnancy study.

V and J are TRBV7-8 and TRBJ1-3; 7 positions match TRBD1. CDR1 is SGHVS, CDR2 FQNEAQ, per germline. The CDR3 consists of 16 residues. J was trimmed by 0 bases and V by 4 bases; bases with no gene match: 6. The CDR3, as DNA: TGTGCCAGCAGCTCAGCGACAGGGAGCTCTGGAAACACCATATATTTT. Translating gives CASSSATGSSGNTIYF.

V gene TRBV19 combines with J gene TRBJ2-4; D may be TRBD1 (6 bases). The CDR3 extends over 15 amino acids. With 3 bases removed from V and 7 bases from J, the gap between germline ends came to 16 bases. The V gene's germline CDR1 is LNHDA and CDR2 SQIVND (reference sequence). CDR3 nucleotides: TGTGCCAGTAGTATCACATCTCTGGGGGCGAACATTCAGTACTTC. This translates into CASSITSLGANIQYF. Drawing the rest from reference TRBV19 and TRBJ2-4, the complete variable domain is DGGITQSPKYLFRKEGQNVTLSCEQNLNHDAMYWYRQDPGQGLRLIYYSQIVNDFQKGDIAEGYSVSREKKESFPLTVTSAQKNPTAFYLCASSITSLGANIQYFGAGTRLSVL.

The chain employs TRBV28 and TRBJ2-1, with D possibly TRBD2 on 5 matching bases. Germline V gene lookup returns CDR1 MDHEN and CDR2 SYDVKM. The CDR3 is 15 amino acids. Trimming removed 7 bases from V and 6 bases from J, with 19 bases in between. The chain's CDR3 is CASTPAFGLPNEQFF. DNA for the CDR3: TGTGCCAGCACCCCAGCCTTCGGACTCCCCAATGAGCAGTTCTTC.

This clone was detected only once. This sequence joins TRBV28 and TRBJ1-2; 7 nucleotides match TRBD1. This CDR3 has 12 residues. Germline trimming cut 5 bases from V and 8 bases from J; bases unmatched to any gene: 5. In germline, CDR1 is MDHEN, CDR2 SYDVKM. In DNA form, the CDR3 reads TGTGCCAGCAGTGACAGGGTAGGGGGCTACACCTTC. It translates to CASSDRVGGYTF.

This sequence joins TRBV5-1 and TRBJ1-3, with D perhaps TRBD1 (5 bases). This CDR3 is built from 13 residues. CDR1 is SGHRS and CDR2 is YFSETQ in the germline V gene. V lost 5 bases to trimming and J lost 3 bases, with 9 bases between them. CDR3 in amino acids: CASSQGNGNTIYF. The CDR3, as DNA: TGCGCCAGCAGTCAGGGTAATGGAAACACCATATATTTT. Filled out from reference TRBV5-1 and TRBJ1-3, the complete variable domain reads KAGVTQTPRYLIKTRGQQVTLSCSPISGHRSVSWYQQTPGQGLQFLFEYFSETQRNKGNFPGRFSGRQFSNSRSEMNVSTLELGDSALYLCASSQGNGNTIYFGEGSWLTVV.

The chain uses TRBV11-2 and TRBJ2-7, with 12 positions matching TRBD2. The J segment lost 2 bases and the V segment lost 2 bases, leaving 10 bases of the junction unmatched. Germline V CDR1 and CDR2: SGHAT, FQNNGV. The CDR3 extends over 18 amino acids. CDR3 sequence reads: CASSLPSPLAGGTYEQYF. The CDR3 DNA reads TGTGCCAGCAGCTTACCCTCCCCACTAGCGGGGGGCACCTACGAGCAGTACTTC.

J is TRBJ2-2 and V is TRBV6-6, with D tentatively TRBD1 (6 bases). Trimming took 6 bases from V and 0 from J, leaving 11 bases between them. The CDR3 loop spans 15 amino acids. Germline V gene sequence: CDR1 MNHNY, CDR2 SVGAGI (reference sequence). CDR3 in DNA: TGTGCCAGCAGGCTAGACAGGTCGAACACCGGGGAGCTGTTTTTT. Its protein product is CASRLDRSNTGELFF.

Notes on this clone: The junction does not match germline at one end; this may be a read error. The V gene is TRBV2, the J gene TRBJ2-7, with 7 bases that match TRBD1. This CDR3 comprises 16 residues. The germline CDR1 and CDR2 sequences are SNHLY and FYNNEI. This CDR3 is CASILNEGTGATPQNF. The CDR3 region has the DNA TGTGCCAGCATATTGAACGAAGGCACAGGGGCCACACCCCAGAACTTC.

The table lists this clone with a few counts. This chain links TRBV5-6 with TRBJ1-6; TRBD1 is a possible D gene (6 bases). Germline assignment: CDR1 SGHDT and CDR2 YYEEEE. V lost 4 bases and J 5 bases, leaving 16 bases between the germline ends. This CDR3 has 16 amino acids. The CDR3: CASSPADRLNNSPLHF. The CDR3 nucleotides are TGTGCCAGCAGCCCGGCGGACAGACTTAATAATTCACCCCTCCACTTT.

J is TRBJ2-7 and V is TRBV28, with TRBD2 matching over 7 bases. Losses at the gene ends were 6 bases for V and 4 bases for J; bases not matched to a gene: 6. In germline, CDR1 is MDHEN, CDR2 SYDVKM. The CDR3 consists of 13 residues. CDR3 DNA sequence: TGTGCCAGCAGCAGTAGCGGGTTATACGAGCAGTACTTC. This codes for CASSSSGLYEQYF.

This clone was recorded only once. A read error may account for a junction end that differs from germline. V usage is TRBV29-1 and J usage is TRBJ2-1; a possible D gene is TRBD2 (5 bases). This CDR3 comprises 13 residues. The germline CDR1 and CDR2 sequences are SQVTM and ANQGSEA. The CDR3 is CSLGSRLYDEQFF. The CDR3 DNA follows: TGCAGCTTAGGGAGCAGGCTCTACGATGAGCAGTTCTTC.

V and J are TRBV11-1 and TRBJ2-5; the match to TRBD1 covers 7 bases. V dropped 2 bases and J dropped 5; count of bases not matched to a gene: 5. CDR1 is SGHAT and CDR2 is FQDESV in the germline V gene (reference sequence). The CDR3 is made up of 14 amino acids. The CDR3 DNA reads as TGTGCCAGCAGCTTACCCGGGACAGCCGAGACCCAGTACTTC. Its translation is CASSLPGTAETQYF.

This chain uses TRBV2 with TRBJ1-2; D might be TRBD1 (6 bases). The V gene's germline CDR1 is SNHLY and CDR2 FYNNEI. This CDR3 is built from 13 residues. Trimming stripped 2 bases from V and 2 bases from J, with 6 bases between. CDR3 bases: TGTGCCAGCAGTGAACAGGGGAACTATGGCTACACCTTC. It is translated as CASSEQGNYGYTF.

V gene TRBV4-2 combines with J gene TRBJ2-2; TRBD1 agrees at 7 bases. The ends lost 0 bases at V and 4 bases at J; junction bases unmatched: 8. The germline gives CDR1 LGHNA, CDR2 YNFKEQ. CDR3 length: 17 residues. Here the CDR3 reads CASSQDLGRGSTGELFF. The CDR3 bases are TGTGCCAGCAGCCAAGATCTCGGCAGGGGGAGCACCGGGGAGCTGTTTTTT.

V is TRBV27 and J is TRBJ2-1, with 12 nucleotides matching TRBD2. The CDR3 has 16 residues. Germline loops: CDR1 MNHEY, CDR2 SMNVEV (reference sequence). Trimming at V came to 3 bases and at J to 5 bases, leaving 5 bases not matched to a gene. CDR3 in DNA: TGTGCCAGCAGTTTCCCTAGCGGGAGGGTAAACAATGAGCAGTTCTTC. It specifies CASSFPSGRVNNEQFF.

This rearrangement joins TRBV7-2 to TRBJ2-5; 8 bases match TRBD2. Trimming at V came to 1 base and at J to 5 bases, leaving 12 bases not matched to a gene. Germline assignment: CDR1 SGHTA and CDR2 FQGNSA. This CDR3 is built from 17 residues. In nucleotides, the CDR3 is TGTGCCAGCAGCTTAGGCCTAGCGGGCGCCATACTGGAGACCCAGTACTTC. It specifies CASSLGLAGAILETQYF.

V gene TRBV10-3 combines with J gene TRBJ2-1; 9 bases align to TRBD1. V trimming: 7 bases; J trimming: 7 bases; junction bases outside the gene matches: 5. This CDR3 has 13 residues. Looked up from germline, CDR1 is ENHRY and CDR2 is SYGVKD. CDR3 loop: CAIKGQGGNEQFF. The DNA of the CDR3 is TGTGCCATCAAGGGACAGGGAGGGAATGAGCAGTTCTTC.

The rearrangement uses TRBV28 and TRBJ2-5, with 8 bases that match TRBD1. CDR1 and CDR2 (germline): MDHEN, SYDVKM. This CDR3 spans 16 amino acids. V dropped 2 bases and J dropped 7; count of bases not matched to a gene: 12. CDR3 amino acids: CASSLRAARGHGTQYF. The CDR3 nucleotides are TGTGCCAGCAGTTTAAGGGCGGCCAGGGGGCATGGGACCCAGTACTTC. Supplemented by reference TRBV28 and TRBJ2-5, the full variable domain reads DVKVTQSSRYLVKRTGEKVFLECVQDMDHENMFWYRQDPGLGLRLIYFSYDVKMKEKGDIPEGYSVSREKKERFSLILESASTNQTSMYLCASSLRAARGHGTQYFGPGTRLLVL.

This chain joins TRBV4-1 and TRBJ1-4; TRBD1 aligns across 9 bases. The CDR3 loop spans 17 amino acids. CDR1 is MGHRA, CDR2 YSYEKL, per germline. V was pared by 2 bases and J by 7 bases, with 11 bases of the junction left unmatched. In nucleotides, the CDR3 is TGCGCCAGCAGCCAACATACGCCGGGACAGGGCTTTGAAAAACTGTTTTTT. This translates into CASSQHTPGQGFEKLFF.

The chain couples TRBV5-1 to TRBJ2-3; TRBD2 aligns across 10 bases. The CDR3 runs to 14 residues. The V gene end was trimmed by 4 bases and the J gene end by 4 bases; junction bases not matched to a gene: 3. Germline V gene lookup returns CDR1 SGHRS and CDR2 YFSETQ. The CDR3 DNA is TGCGCCAGCAGCAGCGGGAGGGGCTCAGATACGCAGTATTTT. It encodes CASSSGRGSDTQYF. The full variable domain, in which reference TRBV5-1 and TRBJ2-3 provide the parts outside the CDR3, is KAGVTQTPRYLIKTRGQQVTLSCSPISGHRSVSWYQQTPGQGLQFLFEYFSETQRNKGNFPGRFSGRQFSNSRSEMNVSTLELGDSALYLCASSSGRGSDTQYFGPGTRLTVL.